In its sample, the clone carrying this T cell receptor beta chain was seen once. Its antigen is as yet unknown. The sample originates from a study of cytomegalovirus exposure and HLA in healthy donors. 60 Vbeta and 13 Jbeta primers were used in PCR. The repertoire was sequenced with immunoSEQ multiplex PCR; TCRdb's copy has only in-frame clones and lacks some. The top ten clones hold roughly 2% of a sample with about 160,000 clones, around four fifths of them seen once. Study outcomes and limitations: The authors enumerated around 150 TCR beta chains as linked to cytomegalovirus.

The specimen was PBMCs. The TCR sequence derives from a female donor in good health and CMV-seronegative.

As DNA, the CDR3 is TGCGCCAGCAGCTTGGGGACAGGGTGGAAGGAAGAGACCCAGTACTTC. Translated, it gives CASSLGTGWKEETQYF. This sequence joins TRBV5-1 and TRBJ2-5; 8 bases fit TRBD1. The V gene's germline CDR1 is SGHRS and CDR2 YFSETQ. Trimming at V came to 0 bases and at J to 3 bases, leaving 7 bases not matched to a gene. The CDR3 totals 16 residues.